Sequencing of this TCR beta chain was carried out in a study of response to subunit inactivated influenza vaccine. TCRdb called the RT-PCR reads again in MiXCR, with one record for every CDR3 protein. The sample yields roughly 760,000 distinct CDR3 sequences, about 20% seen once. V trimming: 6 bases; J trimming: 5 bases; junction bases outside the gene matches: 5. This CDR3 is 14 amino acids long. CDR1 and CDR2 from the germline V gene are DFQATT and SNEGSKA (reference sequence). The study's findings and limits: The authors proposed limited new T cell recruitment per seasonal influenza vaccination.

Turning to this clonotype: Its target is not known.

This sample comprised PBMCs from blood, obtained less than 6 days after vaccination. The chain uses TRBV20-1 and TRBJ1-5; TRBD1 matches 12 bases. The sequence was collected from a man aged 50 or older who received an inactivated influenza vaccine. The CDR3 sequence is CSATGTGGYQPQHF. The CDR3 DNA reads as TGCAGTGCAACCGGGACAGGGGGCTATCAGCCCCAGCATTTT.